Below, one T cell receptor (beta chain) is given with its context. The antigen is undetermined. This sample is part of a study of cytomegalovirus exposure and HLA in healthy donors. The CDR3 runs to 13 residues. J gave up 6 bases and V 2 bases, and 3 bases lay outside the gene matches. CDR1 and CDR2 (germline): SGHTA, FQGTGA. Findings and caveats of the study: With further analysis later on, most CMV-associated TCR beta chains appeared HLA-restricted. In vitro assays verified that a few CMV-associated chains recognized CMV antigens specifically.

A multiplex PCR was run with 60 Vbeta primers and 13 Jbeta primers. Some clones are missing from TCRdb's copy, which holds only in-frame ones; the method was immunoSEQ multiplex PCR. The sample has 150,000 to 200,000 clones, and its top ten clones hold roughly 2%. This sequence originates from a man in his thirties or forties in good health and CMV-seronegative. Material for sequencing was PBMCs. V usage is TRBV7-3 and J usage is TRBJ1-1, with TRBD1 matching 7 bases. The CDR3 protein is CASSLQGDAEAFF. In nucleotides, the CDR3 is TGTGCCAGCAGCTTACAGGGGGATGCTGAAGCTTTCTTT. The whole variable domain, filled in from reference TRBV7-3 and TRBJ1-1, reads GAGVSQTPSNKVTEKGKYVELRCDPISGHTALYWYRQSLGQGPEFLIYFQGTGAADDSGLPNDRFFAVRPEGSVSTLKIQRTERGDSAVYLCASSLQGDAEAFFGQGTRLTVV.